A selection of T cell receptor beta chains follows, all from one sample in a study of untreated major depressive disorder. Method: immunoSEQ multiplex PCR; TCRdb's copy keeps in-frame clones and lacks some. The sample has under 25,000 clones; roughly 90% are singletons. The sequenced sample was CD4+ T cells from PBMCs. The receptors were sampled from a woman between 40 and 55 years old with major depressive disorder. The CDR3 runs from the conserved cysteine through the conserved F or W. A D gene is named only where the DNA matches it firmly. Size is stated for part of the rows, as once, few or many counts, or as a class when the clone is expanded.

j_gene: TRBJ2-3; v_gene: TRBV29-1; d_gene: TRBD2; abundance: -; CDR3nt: TGCAGCGTTCCCGGGACTAGCGGGACCCCAGATACGCAGTATTTT; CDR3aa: CSVPGTSGTPDTQYF
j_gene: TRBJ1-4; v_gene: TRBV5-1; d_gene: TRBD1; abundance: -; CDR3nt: TGCGCCAGCAGCTTGGACAGGGGGACTAATGAAAAACTGTTTTTT; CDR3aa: CASSLDRGTNEKLFF
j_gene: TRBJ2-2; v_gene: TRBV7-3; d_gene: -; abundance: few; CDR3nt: TGTGCCAGCAGCTTCAGGGGTACCGGGGAGCTGTTTTTT; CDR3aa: CASSFRGTGELFF
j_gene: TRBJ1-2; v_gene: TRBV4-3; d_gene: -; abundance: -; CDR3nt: TGCGCCAGCAGCCAAGATTTCGGGGGCCACTATGGCTACACCTTC; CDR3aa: CASSQDFGGHYGYTF
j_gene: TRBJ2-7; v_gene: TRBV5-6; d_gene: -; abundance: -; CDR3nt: TGTGCCAGCAGCTTGGTAGTATACGAGCAGTACTTC; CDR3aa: CASSLVVYEQYF
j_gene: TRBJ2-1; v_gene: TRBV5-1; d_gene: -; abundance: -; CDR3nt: TGCGCCAGCAGCCCCGAGGGGAGGACCCACAATGAGCAGTTCTTC; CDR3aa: CASSPEGRTHNEQFF
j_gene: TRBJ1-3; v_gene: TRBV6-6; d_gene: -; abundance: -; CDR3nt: TGTGCCAGCAGTTACGTAGCTGGAGCTGGAAACACCATATATTTT; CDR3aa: CASSYVAGAGNTIYF
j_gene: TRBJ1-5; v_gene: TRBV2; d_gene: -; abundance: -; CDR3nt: TGTGCCAGCCACTTAGACTCGGCTCGCAATCAGCCCCAGCATTTT; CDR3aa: CASHLDSARNQPQHF
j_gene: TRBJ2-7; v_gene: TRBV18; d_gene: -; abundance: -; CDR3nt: TGTGCCAGCTCATTAGTACCCGAAGGTGGCGAGCAGTACTTC; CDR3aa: CASSLVPEGGEQYF
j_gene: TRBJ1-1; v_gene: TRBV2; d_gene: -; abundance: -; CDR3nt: TGTGCCAGCAGTATCAGGACGGTGAACACTGAAGCTTTCTTT; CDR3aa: CASSIRTVNTEAFF
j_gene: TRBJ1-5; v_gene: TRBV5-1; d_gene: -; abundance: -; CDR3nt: TGCGCCAGCAGTCCGGAAGGCAGCCAGCCCCAGCATTTT; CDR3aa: CASSPEGSQPQHF
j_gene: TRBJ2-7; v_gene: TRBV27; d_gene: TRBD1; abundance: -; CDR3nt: TGTGCCAGCAGTAGAACAGGGGGCTTCGGCGAGCAGTACTTC; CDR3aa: CASSRTGGFGEQYF
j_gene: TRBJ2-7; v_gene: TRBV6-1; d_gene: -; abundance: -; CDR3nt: TGTGCCAGCCGGGCCCGGTGGGGCTACGAGCAGTACTTC; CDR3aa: CASRARWGYEQYF
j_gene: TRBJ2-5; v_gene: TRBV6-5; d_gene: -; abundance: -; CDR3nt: TGTGCCAGCAGTCCCCGAATGGGACAAGAGACCCAGTACTTC; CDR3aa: CASSPRMGQETQYF
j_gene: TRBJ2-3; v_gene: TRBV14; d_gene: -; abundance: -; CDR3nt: TGTGCCAGCAGCCAGATACAGTTCACAGATACGCAGTATTTT; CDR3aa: CASSQIQFTDTQYF
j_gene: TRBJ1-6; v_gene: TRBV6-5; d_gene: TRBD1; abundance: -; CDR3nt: TGTGCCAGCAGTCTTTCTCATCAGGGGGTATCACCCCTCCACTTT; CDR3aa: CASSLSHQGVSPLHF
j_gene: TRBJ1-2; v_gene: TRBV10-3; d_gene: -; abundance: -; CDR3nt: TGTGCCATCAGTGCTCGCCAACCCCAGGGTGGCTACACCTTC; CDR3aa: CAISARQPQGGYTF
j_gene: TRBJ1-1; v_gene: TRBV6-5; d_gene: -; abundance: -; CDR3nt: TGTGCCAGCAGTTATGTGGAGAACACTGAAGCTTTCTTT; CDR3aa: CASSYVENTEAFF
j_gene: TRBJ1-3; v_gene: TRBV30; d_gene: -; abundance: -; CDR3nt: TGTGCCTGGAGTGTAGGGTTTACTGGAAACACCATATATTTT; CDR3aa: CAWSVGFTGNTIYF
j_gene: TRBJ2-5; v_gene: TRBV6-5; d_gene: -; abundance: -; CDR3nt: TGTGCCAGCAGTTATGGCAGCCAAGAGACCCAGTACTTC; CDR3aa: CASSYGSQETQYF
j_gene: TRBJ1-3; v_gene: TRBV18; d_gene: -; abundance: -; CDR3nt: TGTGCCAGCTCACCCCAGGGTGGCATATATTTT; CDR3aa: CASSPQGGIYF
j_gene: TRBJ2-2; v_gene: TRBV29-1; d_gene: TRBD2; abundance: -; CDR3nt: TGCAGCGTTGGAGGGCGGGAGCTAACCGGGGAGCTGTTTTTT; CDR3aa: CSVGGRELTGELFF
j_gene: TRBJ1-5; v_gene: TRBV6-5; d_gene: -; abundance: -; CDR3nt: TGTGCCAGCAGAGGGACGGGGGCTCAGCCCCAGCATTTT; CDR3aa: CASRGTGAQPQHF
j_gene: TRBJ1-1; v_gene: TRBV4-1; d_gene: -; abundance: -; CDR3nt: TGCGCCAGCAGCCAAGATCTCGGGGGGGCATGGACTGAAGCTTTCTTT; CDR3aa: CASSQDLGGAWTEAFF
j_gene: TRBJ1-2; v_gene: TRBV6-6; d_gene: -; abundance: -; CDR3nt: TGTGCCAGCACCTCGGGACCTAGGGCTCCTGGCTACACCTTC; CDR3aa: CASTSGPRAPGYTF
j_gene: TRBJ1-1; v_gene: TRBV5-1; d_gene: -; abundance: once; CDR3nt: TGCGCCAGCAGCTTAGTAGGGGACACTGAAGCTTTCTTT; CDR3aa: CASSLVGDTEAFF
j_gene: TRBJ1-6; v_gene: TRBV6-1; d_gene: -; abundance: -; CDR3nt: TGTGCCAGCAGTGATCCAGGGGTCAATTCACCCCTCCACTTT; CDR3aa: CASSDPGVNSPLHF
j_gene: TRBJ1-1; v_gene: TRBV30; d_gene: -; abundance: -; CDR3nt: TGTGCCTGGAGTGCCTTCGGGGGGACTGAAGCTTTCTTT; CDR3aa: CAWSAFGGTEAFF
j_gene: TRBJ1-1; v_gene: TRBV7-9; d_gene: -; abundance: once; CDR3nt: TGTGCCAGCAGCTTAGGGGCTCCTTTGGCTTTCTTT; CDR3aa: CASSLGAPLAFF
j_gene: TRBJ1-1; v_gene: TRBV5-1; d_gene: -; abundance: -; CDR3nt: TGCGCCAGCAGCGTACAGGTTACGGGCCCTGAAGCTTTCTTT; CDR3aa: CASSVQVTGPEAFF
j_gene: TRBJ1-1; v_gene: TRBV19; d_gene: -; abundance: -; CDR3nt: TGTGCCAGTAGTAGGACGAGGCAGAACACTGAAGCTTTCTTT; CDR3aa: CASSRTRQNTEAFF
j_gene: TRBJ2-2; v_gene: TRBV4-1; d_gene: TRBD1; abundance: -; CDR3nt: TGCGCCAGCAGCCCTTGGACAGGGGGGACCGGGGAGCTGTTTTTT; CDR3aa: CASSPWTGGTGELFF
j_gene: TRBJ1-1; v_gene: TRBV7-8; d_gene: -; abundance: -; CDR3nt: TGTGCCAGCAGGGTCTTGGTGGGGGAATCGACTGAAGCTTTCTTT; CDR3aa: CASRVLVGESTEAFF
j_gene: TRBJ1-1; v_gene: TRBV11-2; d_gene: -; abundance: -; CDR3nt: TGTGCCAGCAGTACCACCGGGGGACATATCATGAACACTGAAGCTTTCTTT; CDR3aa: CASSTTGGHIMNTEAFF
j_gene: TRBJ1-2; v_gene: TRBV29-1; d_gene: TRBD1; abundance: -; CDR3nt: TGCAGCGGCGCACCTAGGACAGGGGATTTCTATGGCTACACCTTC; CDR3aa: CSGAPRTGDFYGYTF
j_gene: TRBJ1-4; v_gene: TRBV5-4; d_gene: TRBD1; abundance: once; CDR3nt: TGTGCCAGCAGCCATACAGGGGGCAATGAAAAACTGTTTTTT; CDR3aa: CASSHTGGNEKLFF
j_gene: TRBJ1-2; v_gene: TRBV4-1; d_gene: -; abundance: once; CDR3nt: TGCGCCAGCAGCCAAGATGGGACACCGAGGTTGGGGTATGGCTACACCTTC; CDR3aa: CASSQDGTPRLGYGYTF
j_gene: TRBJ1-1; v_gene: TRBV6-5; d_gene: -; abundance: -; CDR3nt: TGTGCCAGCAGCCCTGTGGGGGCCACTGAAGCTTTCTTT; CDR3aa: CASSPVGATEAFF
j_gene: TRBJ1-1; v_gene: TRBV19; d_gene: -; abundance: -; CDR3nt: TGTGCCAGTAGTATGGAGGGTTGGACTGAAGCTTTCTTT; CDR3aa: CASSMEGWTEAFF
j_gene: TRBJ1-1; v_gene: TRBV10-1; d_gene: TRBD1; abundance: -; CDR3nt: TGCGCCAGCAGTGGGGACAGGGTCGGCACTGAAGCTTTCTTT; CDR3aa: CASSGDRVGTEAFF